The clone carrying this TCR beta chain was seen more than once but under ten times. Sequenced by immunoSEQ multiplex PCR; TCRdb stores in-frame clones only, minus some. The sample has about 22,000 clones, around 80% seen once. Checkpoint therapy with ipilimumab 1 mg/kg began 14 to 28 days after transplant. This specimen belongs to a study of ipilimumab plus nivolumab after autologous stem cell transplantation. Germline CDR1 and CDR2: SQVTM and ANQGSEA. Trimming pared 8 bases from V and 0 bases from J, leaving 12 bases between. CDR3 length: 13 residues. This TCR was sampled from a male donor with diffuse large B-cell lymphoma. This material consisted of PBMCs, taken in a trial of ipilimumab plus nivolumab as post-transplant consolidation. The gene calls are TRBV29-1 and TRBJ2-3; D assignment may be TRBD1 or TRBD2 (5 bases each). The CDR3 reads CSTQRDSTDTQYF. CDR3 DNA: TGCAGCACCCAGAGGGACAGCACAGATACGCAGTATTTT.